The 30 T cell receptor beta chains listed next were all sequenced from one sample in a study of T cell repertoires in cytomegalovirus infection. One entry per CDR3 protein results from TCRdb running MiXCR on the reads. The sample includes fewer than 950,000 distinct CDR3 sequences, over 25% seen only once; the top ten take 9.5% to 15%. These receptors' targets are unknown. This material consisted of cultured CD8+ T cells from PBMCs, taken from culture after CMV antigen stimulation. The receptors shown here come from a human donor in good health (CMV status not recorded). Some clones in this sample may be carry-over from other donors' samples.

The V gene is TRBV25-1, the J gene TRBJ1-4, with 11 nucleotides matching TRBD1. Per the germline V gene, CDR1 is MGHDK and CDR2 is SYGVNS. The CDR3 length is 16 residues. V lost 5 bases to trimming and J lost 12 bases; unmatched junction nucleotides: 14. CDR3 nucleotide sequence: TGTGCCAGCAGTTTCCCCGTAGGGACAGGGGGAGCACAACTGTTTTTT. It encodes CASSFPVGTGGAQLFF.

The chain recombines TRBV29-1 with TRBJ2-6; D not certain. V gave up 0 bases and J gave up 4 bases, with 10 bases separating them. CDR1 SQVTM and CDR2 ANQGSEA come from the germline V gene. The CDR3 is 15 amino acids. This chain's CDR3 is CSVEDESAGANVLTF. CDR3 bases: TGCAGCGTTGAAGATGAGAGTGCCGGGGCCAACGTCCTGACTTTC.

This clonotype has a count of ten or more. The J gene is TRBJ2-3, the V gene TRBV12-3 or TRBV12-4; TRBD2 agrees at 9 bases. V lost 6 bases to trimming and J lost 0 bases; unmatched junction nucleotides: 4. This CDR3 is built from 15 residues. In nucleotides, the CDR3 is TGTGCCAGCAGCTTTAGCGGGGGCAGCACAGATACGCAGTATTTT. Encoded protein: CASSFSGGSTDTQYF.

The rearrangement uses TRBV6-5 and TRBJ1-1, with a tentative D call TRBD1 (5 bases). This CDR3 has 14 residues. Deletions cut 0 bases from V and 7 bases from J, with 12 bases between. Germline V gives CDR1 MNHEY, CDR2 SVGAGI. CDR3 bases: TGTGCCAGCAGTTACTCGGGTTTGACAGTTGAAGCTTTCTTT. Amino acid sequence: CASSYSGLTVEAFF.

This clonotype has only a few counts. V and J are TRBV12-3 or TRBV12-4 and TRBJ1-2, with D unclear. The V end lost 2 bases, the J end lost 0 bases, and 10 bases lay between the germline ends. The CDR3 consists of 15 residues. The DNA of the CDR3 is TGTGCCAGCAGTTTAATGGCTGTAGCTAACTATGGCTACACCTTC. As protein: CASSLMAVANYGYTF.

In regard to this clonotype: Germline and junction disagree at one end, which may indicate a read error. The chain employs TRBV6-8 and TRBJ2-7; weak D call: TRBD1 (6 bases). CDR3 length: 16 amino acids. Germline V gene sequence: CDR1 MNHGY, CDR2 SAAAGT. Here the CDR3 reads CASSSSGTPYSNEQYF. Written as DNA, the CDR3 is TGTGCCAGCAGTTCGTCGGGGACACCCTACTCCAACGAGCAGTACTTC.

The genes are TRBV28 and TRBJ2-3; TRBD2 is a possible D gene (5 bases). The germline gives CDR1 MDHEN, CDR2 SYDVKM. V lost 6 bases and J 1 base, leaving 17 bases between the germline ends. CDR3 size: 16 residues. For the CDR3, the DNA is TGTGCCAGCAGCTTTATAGAGGGCCTACGCACAGATACGCAGTATTTT. Translating it yields CASSFIEGLRTDTQYF. Supplemented by reference TRBV28 and TRBJ2-3, the full variable domain reads DVKVTQSSRYLVKRTGEKVFLECVQDMDHENMFWYRQDPGLGLRLIYFSYDVKMKEKGDIPEGYSVSREKKERFSLILESASTNQTSMYLCASSFIEGLRTDTQYFGPGTRLTVL.

V is TRBV7-8 and J is TRBJ1-5, with D uncertain. V was trimmed by 5 bases and J by 2 bases, leaving 10 bases between them. The CDR3 runs 14 residues. In germline, CDR1 is SGHVS, CDR2 FQNEAQ. In nucleotides, the CDR3 is TGTGCCAGCAGCCCCCACCTGGGCAATCAGCCCCAGCATTTT. Translating it yields CASSPHLGNQPQHF.

The gene calls are TRBV14 and TRBJ2-7; D unclear. CDR1 is SGHDN and CDR2 is FVKESK in the germline V gene. This CDR3 region has 16 residues. The V end lost 4 bases, the J end lost 0 bases, and 16 bases lay between the germline ends. CDR3 amino acids: CASSPIRFSYSYEQYF. The CDR3 DNA is TGTGCCAGCAGCCCGATCCGGTTCAGTTACTCCTACGAGCAGTACTTC.

This clonotype was seen a few times. V and J are TRBV6-1 and TRBJ2-4; TRBD1 matches 11 bases. The V gene's germline CDR1 is MNHNS and CDR2 SASEGT. The CDR3 spans 15 residues. J gave up 6 bases and V 5 bases, and 6 bases lay outside the gene matches. As DNA, the CDR3 is TGTGCCAGCAGTTACGGACAGGGGGCGCGAAACATTCAGTACTTC. It translates to CASSYGQGARNIQYF.

This clonotype was found many times. The genes are TRBV7-8 and TRBJ2-7; TRBD2 might be the D (7 bases). CDR1 and CDR2 from the germline V gene are SGHVS and FQNEAQ. This CDR3 contains 15 residues. Trimming took off 2 bases at V and 4 bases at J, with 15 bases between the two ends. CDR3 coding DNA: TGTGCCAGCAGCTTAAGGGGGGGCCACTCTTACGAGCAGTACTTC. This gives the protein CASSLRGGHSYEQYF.

This clonotype was seen more than once but under ten times. The chain is built from TRBV7-9 and TRBJ2-7, with 11 bases that match TRBD1. From germline, CDR1 is SEHNR and CDR2 FQNEAQ (reference sequence). After removal of 5 bases from V and 4 bases from J, the junction contained 10 bases not matched to a gene. The CDR3 has 16 residues. The CDR3 DNA reads as TGTGCCAGCAGCCGATCTCACGGGACAGGGGGATACGAGCAGTACGTC. It yields the protein CASSRSHGTGGYEQYV.

This clonotype was seen more than once but under ten times. The chain links TRBV6-6 to TRBJ1-2, with TRBD1 identical over 12 bases. From germline, CDR1 is MNHNY and CDR2 SVGAGI (reference sequence). This CDR3 has 16 residues. V lost 0 bases to trimming and J lost 7 bases; unmatched junction nucleotides: 6. In nucleotides, the CDR3 is TGTGCCAGCAGTTACTCGAGGGACAGGGGGCCGCCTGGCTACACCTTC. It codes for CASSYSRDRGPPGYTF.

The chain employs TRBV4-1 and TRBJ2-5, with 9 bases matching TRBD1. The CDR3 has 15 amino acids. In germline, CDR1 is MGHRA, CDR2 YSYEKL. V trimming: 4 bases; J trimming: 4 bases; junction bases outside the gene matches: 7. Written as DNA, the CDR3 is TGCGCCAGCAGCCCGGACAGGGGAAGTGGAGAGACCCAGTACTTC. The encoded protein is CASSPDRGSGETQYF.

This clonotype was counted at least ten times. V and J are TRBV7-8 and TRBJ2-2, with D perhaps TRBD2 (7 bases). The CDR3 totals 16 residues. The V gene lost 6 bases and the J gene lost 5 bases, with 19 bases spanning the gap. Germline lookup yields CDR1 SGHVS and CDR2 FQNEAQ. CDR3 region: CASSFSGGRETGELFF. The CDR3 DNA reads TGTGCCAGCAGTTTTTCCGGGGGGCGGGAGACCGGGGAGCTGTTTTTT.

The chain recombines TRBV12-3 or TRBV12-4 with TRBJ1-2; D uncertain. V was trimmed by 8 bases and J by 9 bases, leaving 16 bases between them. The CDR3 spans 12 residues. CDR3 coding DNA: TGTGCCAGCGGCACCGGGCTCGAGAGCTACACCTTC. As protein: CASGTGLESYTF.

Ten or more counts support this clonotype. This chain links TRBV7-2 with TRBJ2-3; D remains ambiguous. V was pared by 4 bases and J by 5 bases, with 19 bases between. Looked up from germline, CDR1 is SGHTA and CDR2 is FQGNSA. The CDR3 has 16 amino acids. In DNA form, the CDR3 reads TGTGCCAGCAGCTCCCTAGTTGACTCCTTGGGAGATACGCAGTATTTT. It codes for CASSSLVDSLGDTQYF.

This clonotype was counted only a few times. The chain has TRBV23-1 and TRBJ2-1; 13 nucleotides align to TRBD2. TRBV23-1 is sorted into the ORF group, with uncertain function. CDR3 length equals 18 residues. V lost 9 bases and J lost 6; bases outside the gene matches: 17. CDR3 protein: CARTVVYRWTSGGNEQFF. DNA of the CDR3: TGCGCCAGGACCGTAGTCTATAGGTGGACTAGCGGGGGCAATGAGCAGTTCTTC.

The chain uses TRBV3-1 and TRBJ1-4; 8 bases map to TRBD1. The length of the CDR3 is 15 residues. Germline lookup yields CDR1 LGHDT and CDR2 YNNKEL (reference sequence). After removal of 2 bases from V and 5 bases from J, the junction contained 4 bases not matched to a gene. The CDR3 spells CASSQPGQENEKLFF. CDR3 nucleotides: TGTGCCAGCAGCCAACCGGGACAGGAAAATGAAAAACTGTTTTTT. Variable domain in full (rest from reference TRBV3-1 and TRBJ1-4): DTAVSQTPKYLVTQMGNDKSIKCEQNLGHDTMYWYKQDSKKFLKIMFSYNNKELIINETVPNRFSPKSPDKAHLNLHINSLELGDSAVYFCASSQPGQENEKLFFGSGTQLSVL.

The chain carries TRBV27 and TRBJ2-3; 7 bases agree with TRBD2. The germline CDR1 and CDR2 sequences are MNHEY and SMNVEV (reference sequence). The CDR3 extends over 16 amino acids. Trimming cost V 3 bases and J 3 bases; bases outside gene matches: 9. The CDR3 loop is CASSFWASGETDTQYF. The CDR3 DNA follows: TGTGCCAGCAGTTTTTGGGCTAGCGGTGAAACAGATACGCAGTATTTT.

This clonotype was seen a handful of times. The chain has TRBV19 and TRBJ2-1; 12 bases fit TRBD2. The CDR3 extends over 18 amino acids. Germline lookup yields CDR1 LNHDA and CDR2 SQIVND (reference sequence). The V segment lost 7 bases and the J segment 0 bases; nucleotides outside the gene matches: 10. CDR3 sequence reads: CASIGLAGGRSSYNEQFF. The CDR3 DNA reads TGTGCCAGTATCGGCCTAGCGGGGGGGAGAAGCTCCTACAATGAGCAGTTCTTC.

V gene TRBV20-1 combines with J gene TRBJ1-4; TRBD1 is a possible D gene (5 bases). CDR1 and CDR2 from the germline V gene are DFQATT and SNEGSKA (reference sequence). Trimming took 0 bases from V and 0 from J, leaving 8 bases between them. This CDR3 has 15 amino acids. CDR3 residues: CSARDGRATNEKLFF. In DNA form, the CDR3 reads TGCAGTGCTAGAGATGGCAGGGCAACTAATGAAAAACTGTTTTTT.

The V gene is TRBV7-9, the J gene TRBJ1-2, with D possibly being TRBD1 (5 bases). The V gene's germline CDR1 is SEHNR and CDR2 FQNEAQ (reference sequence). Trimming took off 5 bases at V and 8 bases at J, with 12 bases between the two ends. The length of the CDR3 is 12 residues. CDR3 in amino acids: CASSPPRGGYTF. The CDR3 DNA is TGTGCCAGCAGCCCGCCCCGGGGGGGCTACACCTTC. The variable domain in full, with the rest retrieved from reference TRBV7-9 and TRBJ1-2, is DTGVSQNPRHKITKRGQNVTFRCDPISEHNRLYWYRQTLGQGPEFLTYFQNEAQLEKSRLLSDRFSAERPKGSFSTLEIQRTEQGDSAMYLCASSPPRGGYTFGSGTRLTVV.

V gene TRBV6-5 combines with J gene TRBJ2-7; D remains unclear. V was clipped by 0 bases and J by 3 bases, with 9 bases between them. The germline CDR1 and CDR2 sequences are MNHEY and SVGAGI. The CDR3 is made up of 14 amino acids. The CDR3 loop reads CASSYSPINYEQYF. CDR3 coding DNA: TGTGCCAGCAGTTACTCGCCGATCAACTACGAGCAGTACTTC.

As concerns this clonotype: Likely a read error: the CDR3 ends without its conserved phenylalanine or tryptophan. The chain's CDR3 is CASSLMGQGYYEQFV. DNA of the CDR3: TGTGCCAGCAGTTTAATGGGACAGGGTTACTATGAGCAGTTCGTC. The chain recombines TRBV27 with TRBJ2-1; 9 bases agree with TRBD1. In germline, CDR1 is MNHEY, CDR2 SMNVEV (reference sequence). With 2 bases clipped from V and 8 bases from J, the junction kept 7 bases outside the gene matches. This CDR3 spans 15 amino acids.

This chain uses TRBV14 with TRBJ2-2, with 7 bases fitting TRBD1. Looked up from germline, CDR1 is SGHDN and CDR2 is FVKESK. Trimming at V came to 2 bases and at J to 4 bases, leaving 4 bases not matched to a gene. The CDR3 runs 15 residues. The CDR3, as DNA: TGTGCCAGCAGCCAATTAACAGGGGTCACCGGGGAGCTGTTTTTT. Its protein is CASSQLTGVTGELFF.

There are a few counts of this clonotype. The genes are TRBV7-2 and TRBJ1-5; the match to TRBD1 covers 7 bases. CDR1 SGHTA and CDR2 FQGNSA come from the germline V gene. The CDR3 covers 14 residues. Trimming cost V 1 base and J 7 bases; bases outside gene matches: 4. The CDR3 sequence is CASSLEGAWQPQHF. The CDR3 DNA reads as TGTGCCAGCAGCTTAGAGGGGGCGTGGCAGCCCCAGCATTTT.

The chain joins TRBV7-9 to TRBJ2-6; the D is unclear. Germline values: CDR1 SEHNR, CDR2 FQNEAQ (reference sequence). V dropped 4 bases and J dropped 0 bases, with 7 bases sitting between them. The CDR3 consists of 15 residues. For the CDR3, the DNA is TGTGCCAGCAGCTCCATAGACTCTGGGGCCAACGTCCTGACTTTC. Encoded protein: CASSSIDSGANVLTF.

This clonotype has a handful of counts. This chain links TRBV7-6 with TRBJ2-7, with 7 nucleotides matching TRBD2. This CDR3 has 13 amino acids. V was pared by 5 bases and J by 6 bases, with 7 bases of the junction left unmatched. From germline, CDR1 is SGHVS and CDR2 FNYEAQ. CDR3: CASSPGGGGEQYV. Here the CDR3 DNA reads TGTGCCAGCAGCCCAGGCGGGGGAGGCGAGCAGTACGTC.

This clonotype was counted between two and nine times. V is TRBV5-6 and J is TRBJ2-7; no reliable D call. The V gene lost 2 bases and the J gene lost 6 bases, with 9 bases spanning the gap. Germline CDR1 SGHDT, CDR2 YYEEEE. The CDR3 loop spans 12 amino acids. As DNA, the CDR3 is TGTGCCAGCAGCTTTCTCATGGTCGAGCAGTACTTC. Encoded protein: CASSFLMVEQYF. The full variable domain, with the rest looked up from reference TRBV5-6 and TRBJ2-7, is DAGVTQSPTHLIKTRGQQVTLRCSPKSGHDTVSWYQQALGQGPQFIFQYYEEEERQRGNFPDRFSGHQFPNYSSELNVNALLLGDSALYLCASSFLMVEQYFGPGTRLTVT.